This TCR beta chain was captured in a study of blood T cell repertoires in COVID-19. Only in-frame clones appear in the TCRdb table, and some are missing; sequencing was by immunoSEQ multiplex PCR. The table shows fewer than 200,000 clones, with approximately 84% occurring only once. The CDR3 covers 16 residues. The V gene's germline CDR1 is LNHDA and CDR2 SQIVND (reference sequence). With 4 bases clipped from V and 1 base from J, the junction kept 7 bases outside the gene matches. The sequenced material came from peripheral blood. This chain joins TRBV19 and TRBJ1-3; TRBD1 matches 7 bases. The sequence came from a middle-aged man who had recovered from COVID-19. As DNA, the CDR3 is TGTGCCAGTAGTACTACAGGGGCCGGTTCTGGAAACACCATATATTTT. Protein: CASSTTGAGSGNTIYF. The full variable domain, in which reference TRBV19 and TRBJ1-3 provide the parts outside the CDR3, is DGGITQSPKYLFRKEGQNVTLSCEQNLNHDAMYWYRQDPGQGLRLIYYSQIVNDFQKGDIAEGYSVSREKKESFPLTVTSAQKNPTAFYLCASSTTGAGSGNTIYFGEGSWLTVV.